The clone carrying this T cell receptor (beta chain) was seen a single time. Per the germline V gene, CDR1 is LNHDA and CDR2 is SQIVND (reference sequence). V was clipped by 5 bases and J by 3 bases; unmatched bases: 7. The CDR3 spans 15 residues. These data are taken from a study of blood T cell repertoires in COVID-19. At the level of the study: From the United States, Italy and Spain came samples of acute and convalescent COVID-19. Sample material is recorded as cDNA or gDNA derived from T cells, B-cell-depleted T cells, or PBMCs.

In the original workflow: Amplifying reference gene primers gave estimates of nucleated cell counts. Using immunoSEQ multiplex PCR, the repertoire was profiled, and TCRdb retains in-frame clones only, with some absent. V, J and clone size reflect that table, while D and trimming were determined from the DNA. The table records approximately 120,000 clones, 80% to 90% of them present only once. The sequence was collected from a human donor in a cohort sampled during active COVID-19. The material sequenced was peripheral blood. The chain recombines TRBV19 with TRBJ1-2, with 9 bases aligning to TRBD1. CDR3 nucleotide sequence: TGTGCCAGTAGTGTTCGGGACAGGGACCACTATGGCTACACCTTC. Translated, it gives CASSVRDRDHYGYTF.